Described below is a single TCR beta chain sequence and its context. This clone was seen once. Which antigen it targets is not known. Base qualities are not at hand, and no much larger clone is one base apart. The immunoSEQ Assay, a bias-controlled multiplex PCR, was used to amplify TCRbeta CDR3 regions from genomic DNA. Regarding the original processing steps: Nucleated cell counts per sample were estimated from amplification of reference gene primers within the assay. To quantify the absolute abundance of each unique TCRbeta CDR3 rearrangement, sequence reads were collapsed and filtered. For each sample, productive Simpson clonality was calculated as the square root of Simpson's diversity index across productive rearrangements. As stored in TCRdb, this immuneACCESS dataset retains in-frame rearrangements with V and J assigned. A fraction of the clones does not appear; measured against another copy, unresolved V genes explain less than half of the discrepancy, and the remainder lacks a known reason. The DNA gave D and trimming, while V, J and clone size come from that table. Present in this sample are around 73,000 clones, about four fifths of which were seen just once. The top ten clones comprise about 3.8% of the sample.

The record originates from a study of blood T cell repertoires in COVID-19 (dated by TCRdb to the early 2020s). For the wider study: The collaborator samples originated in the United States, Italy and Spain and spanned the acute and convalescent phases of COVID-19. Where available, HLA class I and class II types were obtained from metadata supplied by the sample provider rather than from assay-based typing. The sample metadata nearly always contained a de-identified subject ID, COVID-19 status, age in years and sex. Subjects who had been exposed to COVID-19, were actively infected with it, or had recovered from it provided the deeply sampled blood TCRbeta repertoires that made up the dataset. The samples were drawn from the first 160 participants of the ongoing ImmuneRACE study and from about 1,200 subjects provided by 6 global collaborators. The material from the prospective study consisted of cDNA or gDNA derived from T cells, B-cell-depleted T cells, or PBMCs. The repertoires were made available in a free public database intended to serve as a resource for research on the immune response to SARS-CoV-2. Study-wide findings and limitations: The quantity of clinical and demographic metadata differed by source and by participant and was supplied without curation.

Whole blood was collected in K2EDTA tubes by collaborating institutions according to the institutions' own protocols. Collaborator samples were shipped for TCRbeta analysis as frozen whole blood, isolated PBMCs, or DNA extracted from either sample type. V loses 5 bases, J loses 5 bases, and the germline ends lie 18 bases apart. The CDR3 contains 15 residues, cysteine and phenylalanine counted. This entry keeps only the CDR3 DNA: 45 bases, framed from base 1. As encoded in the germline V gene, CDR1 is SGHTA while CDR2 is FQGTGA. The chain joins TRBV7-3 to TRBJ2-5; TRBD2 could be the D gene, as 6 bases match. The source material was peripheral blood. This clonotype was obtained from a woman aged 60-70 years with acute or convalescent COVID-19. The CDR3 region reads CASSRQGTSAETQYF. The DNA sequence is given as TGTGCCAGCAGCCGCCAAGGGACTTCGGCGGAGACCCAGTACTTC. Extended through the reference TRBV7-3 and TRBJ2-5 proteins, this CDR3 yields the full variable domain: GAGVSQTPSNKVTEKGKYVELRCDPISGHTALYWYRQSLGQGPEFLIYFQGTGAADDSGLPNDRFFAVRPEGSVSTLKIQRTERGDSAVYLCASSRQGTSAETQYFGPGTRLLVL.